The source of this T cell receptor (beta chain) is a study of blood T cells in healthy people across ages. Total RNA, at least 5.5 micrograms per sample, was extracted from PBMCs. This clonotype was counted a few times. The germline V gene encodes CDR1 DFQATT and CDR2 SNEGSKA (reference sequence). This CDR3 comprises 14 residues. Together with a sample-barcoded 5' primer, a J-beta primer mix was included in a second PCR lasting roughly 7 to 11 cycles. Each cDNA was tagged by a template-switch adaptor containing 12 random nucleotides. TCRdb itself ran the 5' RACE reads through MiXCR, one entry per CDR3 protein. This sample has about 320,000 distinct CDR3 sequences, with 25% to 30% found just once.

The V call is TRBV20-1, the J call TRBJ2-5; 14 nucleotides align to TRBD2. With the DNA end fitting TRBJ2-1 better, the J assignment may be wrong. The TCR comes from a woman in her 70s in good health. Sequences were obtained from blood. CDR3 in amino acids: CSASRTSGRREQFF. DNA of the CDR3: TGCAGTGCTAGTAGGACTAGCGGGAGGAGGGAGCAGTTCTTC.